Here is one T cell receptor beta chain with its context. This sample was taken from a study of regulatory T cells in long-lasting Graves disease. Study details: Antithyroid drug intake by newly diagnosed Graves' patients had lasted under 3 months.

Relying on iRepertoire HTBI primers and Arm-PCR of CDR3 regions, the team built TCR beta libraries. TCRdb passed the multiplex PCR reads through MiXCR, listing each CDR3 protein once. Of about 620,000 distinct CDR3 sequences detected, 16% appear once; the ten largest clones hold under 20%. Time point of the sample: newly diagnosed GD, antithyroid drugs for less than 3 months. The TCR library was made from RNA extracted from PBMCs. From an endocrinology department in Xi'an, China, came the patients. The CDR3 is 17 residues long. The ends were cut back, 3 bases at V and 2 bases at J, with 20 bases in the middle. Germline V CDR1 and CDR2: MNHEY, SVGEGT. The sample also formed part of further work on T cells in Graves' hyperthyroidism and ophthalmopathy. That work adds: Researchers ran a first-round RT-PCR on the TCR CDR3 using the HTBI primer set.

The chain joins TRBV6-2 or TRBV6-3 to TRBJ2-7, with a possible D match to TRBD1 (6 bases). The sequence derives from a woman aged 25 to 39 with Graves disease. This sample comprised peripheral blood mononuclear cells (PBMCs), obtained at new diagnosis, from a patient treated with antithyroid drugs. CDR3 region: CASSYSLSRDMTYEQYF. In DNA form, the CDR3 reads TGTGCCAGCAGTTATTCATTGTCCCGGGACATGACCTACGAGCAGTACTTC.